This T cell receptor beta chain stems from a study of breast tumors, draining lymph nodes, adjacent tissues. The lymph nodes were axillary draining lymph nodes from breast cancer patients. This CDR3 is built from 13 residues. The V gene lost 5 bases and the J gene lost 7 bases, with 12 bases spanning the gap. Germline loops: CDR1 SGHAT, CDR2 FQDESV (reference sequence). Regarding the study as a whole: Luminal-like breast cancer showed significantly higher tumor–nontumor repertoire similarity than basal-like. Data only fit, rather than demonstrated, lymph node origin of most tumor T cells. Most tumor T cells seemingly derive from lymph node, then expand in tumor.

This clonotype was seen many times. The antigen remains undetermined. MiXCR, applied by TCRdb to the multiplex PCR reads, yields one record per CDR3 protein. The data show around 230,000 distinct CDR3 sequences, roughly 32% seen once. Sequencing was carried out using axillary lymph node tissue. The origin of this receptor is a female donor with breast cancer. Some clones in this sample may be carry-over from other donors' samples. The chain links TRBV11-1 to TRBJ2-1; D is uncertain. The CDR3 DNA follows: TGTGCCAGCAGCCCTCAAAAGCGTAATGAGCAGTTCTTC. This codes for CASSPQKRNEQFF.